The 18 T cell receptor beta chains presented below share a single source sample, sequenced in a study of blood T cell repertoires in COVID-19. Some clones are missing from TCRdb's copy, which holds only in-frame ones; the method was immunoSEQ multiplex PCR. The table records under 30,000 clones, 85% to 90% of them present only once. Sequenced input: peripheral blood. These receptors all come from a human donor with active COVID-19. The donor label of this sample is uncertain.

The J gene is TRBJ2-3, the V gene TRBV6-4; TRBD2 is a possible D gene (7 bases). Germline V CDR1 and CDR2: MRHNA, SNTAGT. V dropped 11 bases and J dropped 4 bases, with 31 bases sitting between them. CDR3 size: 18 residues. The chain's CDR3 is CAHPPGGPLEGGADTQYF. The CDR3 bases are TGTGCCCATCCCCCGGGAGGCCCGTTGGAGGGGGGGGCAGATACGCAGTATTTT.

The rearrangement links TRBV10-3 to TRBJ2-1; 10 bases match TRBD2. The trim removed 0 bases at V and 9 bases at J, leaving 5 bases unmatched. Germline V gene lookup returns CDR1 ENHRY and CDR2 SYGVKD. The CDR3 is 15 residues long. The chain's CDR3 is CAISESGTSVSEQFF. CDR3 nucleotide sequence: TGTGCCATCAGTGAGTCCGGGACTAGCGTCAGTGAGCAGTTCTTC.

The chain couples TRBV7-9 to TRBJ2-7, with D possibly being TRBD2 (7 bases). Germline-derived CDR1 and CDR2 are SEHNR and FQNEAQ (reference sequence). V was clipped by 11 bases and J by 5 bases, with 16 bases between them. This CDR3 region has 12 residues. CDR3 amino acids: CAGGGQVDEQYF. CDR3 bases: TGTGCCGGGGGGGGACAAGTGGACGAGCAGTACTTC.

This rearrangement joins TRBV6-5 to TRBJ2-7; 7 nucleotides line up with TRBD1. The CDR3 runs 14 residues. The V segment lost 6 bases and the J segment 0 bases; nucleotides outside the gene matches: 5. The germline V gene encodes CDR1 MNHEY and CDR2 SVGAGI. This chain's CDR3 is CASSTRDSSYEQYF. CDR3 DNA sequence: TGTGCCAGCAGCACGAGGGACAGCTCCTACGAGCAGTACTTC.

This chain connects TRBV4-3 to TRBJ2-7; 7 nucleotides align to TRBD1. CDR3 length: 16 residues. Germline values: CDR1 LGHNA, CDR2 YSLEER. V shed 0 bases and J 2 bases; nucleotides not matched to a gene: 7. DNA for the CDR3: TGCGCCAGCAGCCAAGATGGTGTGCAGGGGGCCTACGAGCAGTACTTC. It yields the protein CASSQDGVQGAYEQYF.

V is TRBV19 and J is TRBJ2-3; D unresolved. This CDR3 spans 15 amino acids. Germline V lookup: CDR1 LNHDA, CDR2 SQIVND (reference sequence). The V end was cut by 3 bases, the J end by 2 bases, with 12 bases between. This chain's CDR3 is CASSMGRRITDTQYF. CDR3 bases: TGTGCCAGTAGTATGGGTAGGCGGATCACAGATACGCAGTATTTT. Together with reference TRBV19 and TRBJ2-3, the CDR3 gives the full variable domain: DGGITQSPKYLFRKEGQNVTLSCEQNLNHDAMYWYRQDPGQGLRLIYYSQIVNDFQKGDIAEGYSVSREKKESFPLTVTSAQKNPTAFYLCASSMGRRITDTQYFGPGTRLTVL.

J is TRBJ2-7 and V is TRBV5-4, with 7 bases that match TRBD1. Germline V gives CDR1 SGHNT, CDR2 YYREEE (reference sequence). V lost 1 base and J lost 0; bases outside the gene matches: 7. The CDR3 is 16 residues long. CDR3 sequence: CASSLSDRTDSYEQYF. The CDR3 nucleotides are TGTGCCAGCAGCTTGTCGGACAGGACCGACTCCTACGAGCAGTACTTC.

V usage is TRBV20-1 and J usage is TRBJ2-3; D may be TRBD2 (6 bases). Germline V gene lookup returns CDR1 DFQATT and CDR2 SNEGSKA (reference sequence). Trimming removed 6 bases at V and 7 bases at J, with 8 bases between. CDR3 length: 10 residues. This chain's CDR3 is CSARDYTQYF. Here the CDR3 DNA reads TGCAGTGCCCGGGACTATACGCAGTATTTT.

In DNA, the CDR3 is TGTGCCAGCAGTTTGTTCAGGGGGGCCGAGCAGTACTTC. The encoded protein is CASSLFRGAEQYF. The rearrangement uses TRBV28 and TRBJ2-7, with D tentatively TRBD1 (7 bases). The germline V gene has CDR1 MDHEN and CDR2 SYDVKM. This CDR3 contains 13 residues. V gave up 3 bases and J gave up 6 bases, with 12 bases separating them.

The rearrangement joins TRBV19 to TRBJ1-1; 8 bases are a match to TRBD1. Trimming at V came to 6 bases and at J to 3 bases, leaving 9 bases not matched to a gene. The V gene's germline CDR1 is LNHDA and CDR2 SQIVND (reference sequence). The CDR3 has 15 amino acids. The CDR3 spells CASRTAGGADTEAFF. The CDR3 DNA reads TGTGCCAGTAGGACCGCAGGGGGCGCGGACACTGAAGCTTTCTTT.

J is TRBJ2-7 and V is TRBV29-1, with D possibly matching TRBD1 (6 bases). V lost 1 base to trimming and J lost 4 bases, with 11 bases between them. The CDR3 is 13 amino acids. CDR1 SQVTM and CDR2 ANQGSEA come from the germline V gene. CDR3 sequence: CSVEVGGGYEQYF. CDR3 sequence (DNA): TGCAGCGTTGAAGTTGGGGGCGGTTACGAGCAGTACTTC.

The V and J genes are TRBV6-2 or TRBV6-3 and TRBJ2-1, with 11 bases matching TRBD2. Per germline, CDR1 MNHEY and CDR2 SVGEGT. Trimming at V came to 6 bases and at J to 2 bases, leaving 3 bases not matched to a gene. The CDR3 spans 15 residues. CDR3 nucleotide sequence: TGTGCCAGCAGCAGTAGCGGGGGGGCCTACAATGAGCAGTTCTTC. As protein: CASSSSGGAYNEQFF.

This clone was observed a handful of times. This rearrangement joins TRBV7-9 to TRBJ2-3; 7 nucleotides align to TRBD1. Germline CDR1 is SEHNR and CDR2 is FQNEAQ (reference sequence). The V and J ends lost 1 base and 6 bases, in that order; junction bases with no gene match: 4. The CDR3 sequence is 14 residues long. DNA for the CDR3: TGTGCCAGCAGCTTAGATGCCAGGGGGGATACGCAGTATTTT. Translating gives CASSLDARGDTQYF.

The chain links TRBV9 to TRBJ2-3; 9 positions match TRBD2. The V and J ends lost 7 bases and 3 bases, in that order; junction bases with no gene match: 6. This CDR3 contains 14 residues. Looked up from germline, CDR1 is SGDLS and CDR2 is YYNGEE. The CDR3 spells CASGRGGITDTQYF. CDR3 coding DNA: TGTGCCAGCGGGCGGGGGGGCATAACAGATACGCAGTATTTT.

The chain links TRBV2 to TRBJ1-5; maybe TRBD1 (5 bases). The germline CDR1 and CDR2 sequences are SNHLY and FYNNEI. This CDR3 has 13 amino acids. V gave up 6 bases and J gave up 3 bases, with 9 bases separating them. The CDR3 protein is CASSRETNQPQHF. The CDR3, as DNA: TGTGCCAGCAGCAGGGAAACCAATCAGCCCCAGCATTTT.

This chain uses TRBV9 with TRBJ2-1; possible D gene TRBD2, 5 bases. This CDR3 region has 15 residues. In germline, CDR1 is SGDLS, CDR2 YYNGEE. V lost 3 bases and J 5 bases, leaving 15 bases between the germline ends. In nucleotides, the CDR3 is TGTGCCAGCAGCGCAGCGGACGGGGTGGACAATGAGCAGTTCTTC. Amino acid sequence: CASSAADGVDNEQFF.

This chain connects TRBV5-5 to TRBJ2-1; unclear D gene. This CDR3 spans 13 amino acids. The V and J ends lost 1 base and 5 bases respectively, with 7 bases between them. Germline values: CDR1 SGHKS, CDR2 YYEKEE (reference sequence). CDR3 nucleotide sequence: TGTGCCAGCAGCTTGCGCGAGGACAATGAGCAGTTCTTC. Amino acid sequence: CASSLREDNEQFF. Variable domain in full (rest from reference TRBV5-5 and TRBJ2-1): DAGVTQSPTHLIKTRGQQVTLRCSPISGHKSVSWYQQVLGQGPQFIFQYYEKEERGRGNFPDRFSARQFPNYSSELNVNALLLGDSALYLCASSLREDNEQFFGPGTRLTVL.

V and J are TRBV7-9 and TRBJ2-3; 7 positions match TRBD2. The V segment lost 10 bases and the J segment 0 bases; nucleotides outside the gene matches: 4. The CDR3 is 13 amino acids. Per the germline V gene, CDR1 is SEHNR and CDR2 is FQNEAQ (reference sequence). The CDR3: CATPSGSTDTQYF. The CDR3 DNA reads TGTGCCACTCCTAGCGGAAGCACAGATACGCAGTATTTT. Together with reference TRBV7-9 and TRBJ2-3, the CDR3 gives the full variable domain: DTGVSQNPRHKITKRGQNVTFRCDPISEHNRLYWYRQTLGQGPEFLTYFQNEAQLEKSRLLSDRFSAERPKGSFSTLEIQRTEQGDSAMYLCATPSGSTDTQYFGPGTRLTVL.